Included here is one TCR beta chain sequence, with context. Its cognate antigen has yet to be identified. From each donor, a roughly 2.7 ml peripheral blood sample was collected into PAXgene tubes and stored at -80 degrees C. Without any T cell sorting, total RNA was extracted from whole blood using the PAXgene blood miRNA kit on an automated QIAcube. Peripheral blood from monozygotic twin pairs concordant or discordant for inflammatory bowel disease was subjected to deep TCRalpha and TCRbeta repertoire profiling with unique molecular barcoding. For every twin pair, smoking habits were documented, and each individual was categorised as a current, former or never smoker. CDR1 and CDR2 are read off the germline V gene as SGHAT and FQNNGV. The CDR3, cysteine through phenylalanine, is 16 amino acids long. No DNA sequence is on record. This record belongs to a study of monozygotic twins with inflammatory bowel disease (dated by TCRdb to between 2019 and 2020). At the level of the whole study: The full study comprised about 28 monozygotic twin pairs: nine German pairs (four IBD-concordant, five IBD-discordant) and 19 IBD-discordant Danish pairs. Each individual had, on average, about 151 000 unique TCRalpha sequences and 181 000 unique TCRbeta sequences available for analysis. Within discordant pairs, disease-associated traits were sought mainly by comparing IBD patients with their genetically identical healthy co-twins. Broader findings and caveats from the paper: The analysis was unable to tell different T cell subtypes apart. No single strong signal or clonotype linked to IBD turned up in the results, so the idea that one exists was not supported. Repertoire similarity did not differ between concordant and discordant twins, which could be due to limited statistical power. Background noise and inter-individual variability may have been introduced into the repertoires by the differing immunosuppressive treatments among patients. IBD patients had lower TCRbeta repertoire diversity, measured by the inverse Simpson index, than their healthy co-twins. Fewer clonotypes were shared with other individuals by IBD patients than by healthy twins, most markedly in patients showing signs of disease activity.

The library was prepared using 5' RACE. The input for every TCR library was approximately 3,500 ng of total RNA. For each sample, cDNA synthesis with SMARTScribe reverse transcriptase was split into eight separate reactions. During cDNA synthesis, template switching introduced unique molecular identifiers that contained a 6-nucleotide sample barcode. Two nested PCRs of approximately 16 and 10 cycles amplified the TCRalpha and TCRbeta cDNA, and bead purification followed each PCR. Before amplification, the cDNA was treated with uracil DNA-glycosylase and purified using the QIAquick PCR purification kit. In the second PCR, Illumina TruSeq-compatible adapters and sample-specific barcodes were added. TapeStation and Qubit were used to check library quality and concentration, and 4 to 6 ng of each library went into the pool. Sequencing of pooled libraries was carried out on an Illumina HiSeq2500 single-index Rapid Run using 2 x 100 bp reads and custom sequencing primers. The authors processed their data as follows. UMI-based consensus assembly with MiGEC version 1.2.6 was used to correct PCR and sequencing errors. MiXCR version 2.1.1 handled V(D)J alignment, clonotype assembly and CDR3 extraction. To normalise gene usage, clonotype sharing and MAIT/NKT TCR abundance, the analysis used the top 1000, 10 000 and 20 000 clonotypes per sample. After downsampling to 27 000 UMIs, diversity was calculated as the inverse Simpson index using the vegan R package. Paired Mann-Whitney U tests were applied to discordant twin pairs, and Benjamini-Hochberg correction was used for multiple testing. TCRdb reprocessed the reads, reporting each CDR3 protein sequence once and no DNA. The V and J calls follow TCRdb's processing rather than the paper's. The sample table records a few hundred thousand distinct CDR3 sequences. The ten largest clones capture under 3% of the sample.

Sequenced sample: blood. The receptor chain draws on TRBV11-2 and TRBJ2-2; without DNA, the TCRdb call of TRBD1 cannot be checked. The TCR originated in a human donor with ulcerative colitis or Crohn's disease, or a healthy co-twin of an affected twin (not recorded which). The CDR3 has the sequence CASSTQRGWNTGELFF.